A single sample gave rise to the 29 T cell receptor beta chains below, sequenced in a study of blood T cell repertoires in COVID-19. Profiling relied on immunoSEQ multiplex PCR, and the TCRdb table lists in-frame clones only, not all of them. The sample comprises 99,000 or so clones, roughly 84% of which are singletons, and roughly 2% rests with the top ten. The source material was peripheral blood. These TCRs come from a man aged 70 or older with active or convalescent COVID-19.

The V and J genes are TRBV6-5 and TRBJ2-1; D perhaps matches TRBD2 (7 bases). V dropped 5 bases and J dropped 10 bases, with 18 bases sitting between them. CDR3 length: 14 amino acids. The germline gives CDR1 MNHEY, CDR2 SVGAGI. CDR3 loop: CASSLIGGAPEQFF. The DNA of the CDR3 is TGTGCCAGCAGTCTCATAGGGGGGGCCCCAGAGCAGTTCTTC.

The CDR3 is CASSSQGLAGANVLTF. CDR3 nucleotides: TGTGCCAGCAGTTCCCAGGGTCTCGCTGGGGCCAACGTCCTGACTTTC. The J gene is TRBJ2-6, the V gene TRBV7-2, with a tentative D call TRBD1 (5 bases). V lost 6 bases and J 2 bases, leaving 14 bases between the germline ends. Looked up from germline, CDR1 is SGHTA and CDR2 is FQGNSA. There are 16 residues in the CDR3.

V and J are TRBV27 and TRBJ1-1, with 7 bases matching TRBD1. The CDR3 contains 14 residues. Germline CDR1 reads MNHEY; CDR2 reads SMNVEV (reference sequence). The ends lost 4 bases at V and 0 bases at J; junction bases unmatched: 2. This chain's CDR3 is CASSSQGMNTEAFF. The CDR3 DNA sequence: TGTGCCAGCAGTTCACAGGGGATGAACACTGAAGCTTTCTTT.

The chain combines TRBV10-3 with TRBJ1-2, with D uncertain. The CDR3 runs to 12 residues. Germline V gene sequence: CDR1 ENHRY, CDR2 SYGVKD. V was clipped by 6 bases and J by 8 bases, with 13 bases between them. The chain's CDR3 is CAISGSERGYTF. The CDR3 DNA sequence: TGTGCCATCAGCGGATCCGAGCGGGGCTACACCTTC.

In DNA, the CDR3 is TGTGCCAGTACGGTCCGGACAGGGGGAAATCAGCCCCAGCATTTT. Its protein product is CASTVRTGGNQPQHF. The chain couples TRBV28 to TRBJ1-5, with 10 bases matching TRBD1. Trimming took 9 bases from V and 4 from J; bases not matched to a gene: 9. CDR1 and CDR2 (germline): MDHEN, SYDVKM. The CDR3 is made up of 15 amino acids.

This clone was detected only once. This rearrangement joins TRBV18 to TRBJ1-6, with D possibly TRBD1 on 5 matching bases. CDR1 is KGHSH, CDR2 LQKENI, per germline. CDR3 length equals 18 residues. V was shortened by 1 base and J by 0 bases, with 13 bases between the two germline ends. Here the CDR3 DNA reads TGTGCCAGCTCACCACAAGCCGTGGGGGGCTCCTATAATTCACCCCTCCACTTT. Its translation: CASSPQAVGGSYNSPLHF. Complete variable domain (other parts from reference TRBV18 and TRBJ1-6): NAGVMQNPRHLVRRRGQEARLRCSPMKGHSHVYWYRQLPEEGLKFMVYLQKENIIDESGMPKERFSAEFPKEGPSILRIQQVVRGDSAAYFCASSPQAVGGSYNSPLHFGNGTRLTVT.

The chain uses TRBV7-2 and TRBJ2-5; 9 bases agree with TRBD2. CDR3 length: 14 residues. CDR1 and CDR2 (germline): SGHTA, FQGNSA. With V trimmed by 4 bases and J by 7 bases, 7 bases remained unmatched. The CDR3: CASSSGTSRATQYF. The DNA of the CDR3 is TGTGCCAGCAGCTCCGGGACTAGCAGGGCGACCCAGTACTTC.

The chain couples TRBV7-9 to TRBJ2-3, with 10 bases aligning to TRBD1. The CDR3 is 18 residues long. Trimming took 3 bases from V and 5 from J; bases not matched to a gene: 14. Germline V lookup: CDR1 SEHNR, CDR2 FQNEAQ (reference sequence). The CDR3 sequence is CASSLGQGNRNWIDTQYF. As DNA, the CDR3 is TGTGCCAGCAGCTTGGGACAGGGGAATAGAAACTGGATAGATACGCAGTATTTT. The full variable domain, rest sourced from reference TRBV7-9 and TRBJ2-3, is DTGVSQNPRHKITKRGQNVTFRCDPISEHNRLYWYRQTLGQGPEFLTYFQNEAQLEKSRLLSDRFSAERPKGSFSTLEIQRTEQGDSAMYLCASSLGQGNRNWIDTQYFGPGTRLTVL.

The rearrangement links TRBV30 to TRBJ1-1; D is uncertain. The CDR3 runs to 14 residues. Trimming cost V 7 bases and J 1 base, with 16 bases left between them. Germline V CDR1 and CDR2: GTSNPN, SVGIG (reference sequence). The CDR3 region has the DNA TGTGCCTCACACGTACCCCAAAGGAACACTGAAGCTTTCTTT. Amino acids: CASHVPQRNTEAFF.

V usage is TRBV6-6 and J usage is TRBJ1-1, with TRBD1 matching over 9 bases. V shed 6 bases and J 5 bases; nucleotides not matched to a gene: 7. CDR1 is MNHNY and CDR2 is SVGAGI in the germline V gene (reference sequence). This CDR3 region has 14 residues. The CDR3 region has the DNA TGTGCCAGCAGCAGGGGACAGGGAAGTACTGAAGCTTTCTTT. Amino acid sequence: CASSRGQGSTEAFF.

The chain couples TRBV18 to TRBJ2-1; 9 bases match TRBD1. V was pared by 6 bases and J by 5 bases, with 5 bases of the junction left unmatched. The CDR3 runs 14 residues. From germline, CDR1 is KGHSH and CDR2 LQKENI. For the CDR3, the DNA is TGTGCCAGCTCCCAGAGGACAGGGGACAATGAGCAGTTCTTC. This encodes CASSQRTGDNEQFF.

This clone was picked up a small number of times. The gene calls are TRBV9 and TRBJ1-6; 9 bases map to TRBD1. CDR3 length: 15 residues. The V segment lost 3 bases and the J segment 10 bases; nucleotides outside the gene matches: 8. From germline, CDR1 is SGDLS and CDR2 YYNGEE. CDR3 DNA sequence: TGTGCCAGCAGCGACCAACAGGGGGCATCCTCACCCCTCCACTTT. Translated: CASSDQQGASSPLHF.

The chain recombines TRBV5-1 with TRBJ1-4, with 9 bases lining up with TRBD1. With 3 bases clipped from V and 6 bases from J, the junction kept 0 bases outside the gene matches. CDR3 length equals 13 residues. Germline V gene sequence: CDR1 SGHRS, CDR2 YFSETQ. This chain's CDR3 is CASSWTGDEKLFF. The CDR3 nucleotides are TGCGCCAGCAGCTGGACAGGGGATGAAAAACTGTTTTTT.

The chain recombines TRBV28 with TRBJ2-3; perhaps TRBD2 as D (5 bases). The V gene lost 6 bases and the J gene lost 4 bases, with 8 bases spanning the gap. Looked up from germline, CDR1 is MDHEN and CDR2 is SYDVKM. The CDR3 is made up of 12 amino acids. CDR3 protein: CASRVASDTQYF. CDR3 sequence (DNA): TGTGCCAGCAGGGTAGCGTCAGATACGCAGTATTTT.

This chain connects TRBV6-5 to TRBJ1-2, with 7 bases fitting TRBD1. CDR1 MNHEY and CDR2 SVGAGI come from the germline V gene. The CDR3 is made up of 15 amino acids. With V trimmed by 4 bases and J by 1 base, 6 bases remained unmatched. This CDR3 is CASSSLDRDNYGYTF. The CDR3 DNA is TGTGCCAGCAGTTCCTTAGACAGGGATAACTATGGCTACACCTTC.

The chain links TRBV24-1 to TRBJ2-1; possibly TRBD1 for D (5 bases). Trimming left V 5 bases short and J 7 bases short, with 8 bases between. Looked up from germline, CDR1 is KGHDR and CDR2 is SFDVKD. The CDR3 runs to 12 residues. CDR3 DNA: TGTGCCACCAGTGGTGACAGTAATGAGCAGTTCTTC. Protein sequence: CATSGDSNEQFF.

This sequence joins TRBV2 and TRBJ1-5; TRBD1 agrees at 7 bases. Germline V gives CDR1 SNHLY, CDR2 FYNNEI. The CDR3 has 17 residues. The trim removed 2 bases at V and 0 bases at J, leaving 7 bases unmatched. CDR3: CASSERDRKYSNQPQHF. CDR3 DNA sequence: TGTGCCAGCAGTGAAAGGGACAGAAAATATAGCAATCAGCCCCAGCATTTT. Using reference TRBV2 and TRBJ1-5 for the parts outside the CDR3, the full variable domain is EPEVTQTPSHQVTQMGQEVILRCVPISNHLYFYWYRQILGQKVEFLVSFYNNEISEKSEIFDDQFSVERPDGSNFTLKIRSTKLEDSAMYFCASSERDRKYSNQPQHFGDGTRLSIL.

A single count supports this clone. The rearrangement links TRBV3-1 (or the pseudogene TRBV3-2) to TRBJ2-4; the match to TRBD1 covers 8 bases. This CDR3 has 14 residues. Trimming took 3 bases from V and 7 from J; bases not matched to a gene: 5. The germline V gene has CDR1 LGHDT and CDR2 YNNKEL (reference sequence). CDR3 residues: CASSHRTGINIQYF. DNA for the CDR3: TGTGCCAGCAGCCACAGGACAGGGATTAACATTCAGTACTTC.

This clone was counted only a few times. The rearrangement joins TRBV27 to TRBJ1-6, with 8 bases matching TRBD1. V trimming: 6 bases; J trimming: 8 bases; junction bases outside the gene matches: 9. The germline V gene has CDR1 MNHEY and CDR2 SMNVEV (reference sequence). The CDR3 runs 15 residues. CDR3 region: CASRLTTGGYSPLHF. Written as DNA, the CDR3 is TGTGCCAGCAGACTCACAACAGGGGGATATTCACCCCTCCACTTT.

V is TRBV3-1 (or the pseudogene TRBV3-2) and J is TRBJ2-2; 9 bases align to TRBD2. CDR3 length: 15 residues. The J segment lost 1 base and the V segment lost 4 bases, leaving 1 base of the junction unmatched. The germline CDR1 and CDR2 sequences are LGHDT and YNNKEL (reference sequence). The CDR3 nucleotides are TGTGCCAGCAGCCTTAGCGGGGGGAACACCGGGGAGCTGTTTTTT. This encodes CASSLSGGNTGELFF.

The rearrangement uses TRBV5-6 and TRBJ1-2; no clear D gene. This CDR3 is 15 amino acids long. Per the germline V gene, CDR1 is SGHDT and CDR2 is YYEEEE. The V and J ends lost 6 bases and 8 bases respectively, with 23 bases between them. The CDR3 sequence: CASTSLGPNLGGYTF. CDR3 nucleotides: TGTGCCAGCACCTCATTGGGTCCCAACCTCGGGGGCTACACCTTC.

The chain recombines TRBV6-1 with TRBJ2-2; TRBD1 is a possible D gene (5 bases). There are 16 residues in the CDR3. Trimming cost V 3 bases and J 1 base, with 12 bases left between them. The V gene's germline CDR1 is MNHNS and CDR2 SASEGT. The CDR3 DNA sequence: TGTGCCAGCAGTGATGGGTGGGGCCGGAACACCGGGGAGCTGTTTTTT. It codes for CASSDGWGRNTGELFF.

The J gene is TRBJ2-1, the V gene TRBV12-5; 9 bases agree with TRBD2. CDR3 length: 17 amino acids. The J segment lost 10 bases and the V segment lost 4 bases, leaving 17 bases of the junction unmatched. CDR1 is LGHNT, CDR2 FRNRAP, per germline. The CDR3 bases are TGTGCTAGTGGTTCGGGTACTTCGAGGACTAGCGAAGTAGAGCAGTTCTTC. Translating it yields CASGSGTSRTSEVEQFF.

The V gene is TRBV28, the J gene TRBJ1-1, with D maybe TRBD1 (5 bases). The V gene lost 4 bases and the J gene lost 1 base, with 13 bases spanning the gap. The CDR3 covers 15 residues. Germline V CDR1 and CDR2: MDHEN, SYDVKM. The CDR3 reads CASSSPGLGNTEAFF. DNA of the CDR3: TGTGCCAGCAGTTCACCGGGACTTGGGAACACTGAAGCTTTCTTT.

This clone was detected only a few times. The V call is TRBV11-3, the J call TRBJ2-1, with D possibly TRBD1 on 6 matching bases. Trimming left V 3 bases short and J 0 bases short, with 9 bases between. CDR1 and CDR2 from the germline V gene are SGHNT and YENEEA. CDR3 length: 15 residues. The CDR3 coding sequence is TGTGCCAGCAGCTTTCGGGACAACTCCTACAATGAGCAGTTCTTC. The encoded protein is CASSFRDNSYNEQFF.

This chain uses TRBV5-1 with TRBJ1-1; 7 positions agree with TRBD1. Losses at the gene ends were 4 bases for V and 1 base for J; bases not matched to a gene: 7. The germline CDR1 and CDR2 sequences are SGHRS and YFSETQ. The CDR3 has 15 residues. CDR3 in DNA: TGCGCCAGCAGCCGGCAGGGGGTCTCGAACACTGAAGCTTTCTTT. Its protein product is CASSRQGVSNTEAFF.

V and J are TRBV30 and TRBJ1-5; D not certain. The germline V gene encodes CDR1 GTSNPN and CDR2 SVGIG (reference sequence). V was cut by 4 bases and J by 2 bases, with 12 bases left in between. The CDR3 runs to 14 residues. The CDR3 loop reads CAWNMRRGNQPQHF. The CDR3 DNA reads TGTGCCTGGAATATGAGGAGGGGCAATCAGCCCCAGCATTTT.

The chain is built from TRBV10-3 and TRBJ2-3; the match to TRBD2 covers 7 bases. The CDR3 has 16 residues. The ends lost 8 bases at V and 8 bases at J; junction bases unmatched: 19. Germline values: CDR1 ENHRY, CDR2 SYGVKD. The CDR3 reads CAIQNAPTSRGATQYF. In nucleotides, the CDR3 is TGTGCCATCCAAAATGCGCCGACTAGCAGAGGAGCTACGCAGTATTTT.

This clone was counted a few times. The genes are TRBV18 and TRBJ2-6; 7 bases map to TRBD1. The CDR3 is 18 amino acids. The V and J ends lost 5 bases and 1 base, in that order; junction bases with no gene match: 11. CDR1 KGHSH and CDR2 LQKENI come from the germline V gene. The CDR3 DNA sequence: TGTGCCAGCTCATCCAGACAGGGAACGAAATCTGGGGCCAACGTCCTGACTTTC. This codes for CASSSRQGTKSGANVLTF.